The rows below give T cell receptor beta chains drawn from one sample of a study of T cells in Graves' hyperthyroidism and ophthalmopathy. TCRdb independently ran MiXCR on the multiplex PCR reads; one entry per CDR3 protein. The sample lists 600,000 or so distinct CDR3 sequences, around 45% seen once, with nearly 8.5% in the top ten. Sequencing input: peripheral blood or thyroid tissue (not recorded which). Every receptor here comes from a woman under 30 with Graves' hyperthyroidism. Both conserved end residues are part of each CDR3. Fields, in order: CDR3 DNA, CDR3 protein, V gene, D gene, J gene, clone size. The D gene is left open where the match is weak. Not every row has a clone size; where given, it reads once, few, many or a size class.

cdr3_nt: TGTGCCAGTAGTGCACCCGGGACAGGGGGTGGCTACACCTTC; cdr3_aa: CASSAPGTGGGYTF; v_call: TRBV19; d_call: TRBD1; j_call: TRBJ1-2; clone_size: few
cdr3_nt: TGTGCCACCAGTGATTTGCCGGCTAGCGGGAGTACGGAGACCCAGTACTTC; cdr3_aa: CATSDLPASGSTETQYF; v_call: TRBV24-1; d_call: TRBD2; j_call: TRBJ2-5; clone_size: NA
cdr3_nt: TGTGCCAGCAGCCCCCAGACTGGCTCCTATAATTCACCCCTCCACTTT; cdr3_aa: CASSPQTGSYNSPLHF; v_call: TRBV11-1; d_call: NA; j_call: TRBJ1-6; clone_size: NA
cdr3_nt: TGCGCCAGCAGCTTGGTACCTACTAGCGGGAGTGTCAACGAGCAGTACTTC; cdr3_aa: CASSLVPTSGSVNEQYF; v_call: TRBV5-1; d_call: TRBD2; j_call: TRBJ2-7; clone_size: NA
cdr3_nt: TGTGCCAGTAGTAAGTTCGGGGGGGACTCCTACCAGCAGTACTTC; cdr3_aa: CASSKFGGDSYQQYF; v_call: TRBV19; d_call: TRBD2; j_call: TRBJ2-7; clone_size: NA
cdr3_nt: TGTGCCAGCAGCCCAAGCGGTTGGGGGGAACATCAGCCCCAGCATTTT; cdr3_aa: CASSPSGWGEHQPQHF; v_call: TRBV7-8; d_call: NA; j_call: TRBJ1-5; clone_size: NA
cdr3_nt: TGCAGTGCTAACGCAGGGAACCAAGAGACCCAGTACTTC; cdr3_aa: CSANAGNQETQYF; v_call: TRBV20-1; d_call: NA; j_call: TRBJ2-5; clone_size: few
cdr3_nt: TGTGCCAGCAGTGAACCGGGTGAGGCCCCCGGAATTTCACCCCTCCACTTT; cdr3_aa: CASSEPGEAPGISPLHF; v_call: TRBV2; d_call: NA; j_call: TRBJ1-6; clone_size: many
cdr3_nt: TGTGCCAGCAGGATCCCCATCAGAGTCCAGCCCCAGCATTTT; cdr3_aa: CASRIPIRVQPQHF; v_call: TRBV7-9; d_call: NA; j_call: TRBJ1-5; clone_size: many
cdr3_nt: TGTGCCAGCAGCTTGGATGTCAGTCTGTCGAATGGCTACACCTTC; cdr3_aa: CASSLDVSLSNGYTF; v_call: TRBV25-1; d_call: NA; j_call: TRBJ1-2; clone_size: NA
cdr3_nt: TGTGCCAGCAGCCTTCAGACTAGCGGGAGAGGCCACGAGCAGTACTTC; cdr3_aa: CASSLQTSGRGHEQYF; v_call: TRBV7-9; d_call: TRBD2; j_call: TRBJ2-7; clone_size: NA
cdr3_nt: TGCGCCAGCAGCCCCACGTCACATCAGCCCCAGCATTTT; cdr3_aa: CASSPTSHQPQHF; v_call: TRBV7-9; d_call: NA; j_call: TRBJ1-5; clone_size: few
cdr3_nt: TGTGCCAGCAGTTACGGTTGGGGAGATAGCAATCAGCCCCAGCATTTT; cdr3_aa: CASSYGWGDSNQPQHF; v_call: TRBV10-3; d_call: NA; j_call: TRBJ1-5; clone_size: NA
cdr3_nt: TGTGCCAGCAGTGGACTAGCGAGAGGGCAGGAGACCCAGTACTTC; cdr3_aa: CASSGLARGQETQYF; v_call: TRBV2; d_call: TRBD2; j_call: TRBJ2-5; clone_size: once
cdr3_nt: TGTGCCAGCAGCGGAAGGACAGGGGCTGGAGAGACCCAGTACTTC; cdr3_aa: CASSGRTGAGETQYF; v_call: TRBV7-9; d_call: TRBD1; j_call: TRBJ2-5; clone_size: few
cdr3_nt: TGTGCCACCAGTGATTTGCATACGGGCTCCCCAGCCGGGGAGCTGTTTTTT; cdr3_aa: CATSDLHTGSPAGELFF; v_call: TRBV24-1; d_call: NA; j_call: TRBJ2-2; clone_size: few
cdr3_nt: TGTGCCACCAGTGATGGACAGATGGGCGAAAAACTGTTTTTT; cdr3_aa: CATSDGQMGEKLFF; v_call: TRBV24-1; d_call: NA; j_call: TRBJ1-4; clone_size: NA
cdr3_nt: TGTGCCAGCGGGGGCCATAATGACAAACTGTTTTTT; cdr3_aa: CASGGHNDKLFF; v_call: TRBV2; d_call: NA; j_call: TRBJ1-4; clone_size: many
cdr3_nt: TGTGCCAGCAGCGCCCCGGACTCCTCAGAGGAGGTCTATGGCTACACCTTC; cdr3_aa: CASSAPDSSEEVYGYTF; v_call: TRBV25-1; d_call: NA; j_call: TRBJ1-2; clone_size: NA
cdr3_nt: TGCAGTGCTGGGCAGGGGACGGGGGAGCAGTACTTC; cdr3_aa: CSAGQGTGEQYF; v_call: TRBV20-1; d_call: NA; j_call: TRBJ2-7; clone_size: NA
cdr3_nt: TGTGCCAGCAGCGCCGGGGCCATTCCCACTGAAGCTTTCTTT; cdr3_aa: CASSAGAIPTEAFF; v_call: TRBV24-1; d_call: NA; j_call: TRBJ1-1; clone_size: NA
cdr3_nt: TGCAGCTTAGGGGGGTATGGCTACACCTTC; cdr3_aa: CSLGGYGYTF; v_call: TRBV29-1; d_call: NA; j_call: TRBJ1-2; clone_size: NA
cdr3_nt: TGCACCAGCAGAGATCGGGATTCGGCTGAAAAACTGTTTTTT; cdr3_aa: CTSRDRDSAEKLFF; v_call: TRBV5-1; d_call: NA; j_call: TRBJ1-4; clone_size: NA
cdr3_nt: TGCGCCAGCAGCCAAGAAGGAAGGGGATGGACTGAAGCTTTCTTT; cdr3_aa: CASSQEGRGWTEAFF; v_call: TRBV7-3; d_call: NA; j_call: TRBJ1-1; clone_size: NA
cdr3_nt: TGTGCCAGCAGTTTCCGGGGGGAGGGTGGCTACACCTTC; cdr3_aa: CASSFRGEGGYTF; v_call: TRBV12-3/TRBV12-4; d_call: NA; j_call: TRBJ1-2; clone_size: NA
cdr3_nt: TGTGCCATCAGCGGACAGGGCGGTCAGACCCAGTACTTC; cdr3_aa: CAISGQGGQTQYF; v_call: TRBV10-3; d_call: TRBD1; j_call: TRBJ2-5; clone_size: NA
cdr3_nt: TGTGCCAGCAGCGTAGGGGCAGGCTATGGCTACACCTTC; cdr3_aa: CASSVGAGYGYTF; v_call: TRBV9; d_call: NA; j_call: TRBJ1-2; clone_size: many
cdr3_nt: TGTGCCAGCAGCCCAGGTTTAGCCCAGTACTTC; cdr3_aa: CASSPGLAQYF; v_call: TRBV2; d_call: NA; j_call: TRBJ2-5; clone_size: few
cdr3_nt: TGTGCCAGCAGCTTAGCGCTAGCGGGAAACTCCTACGAGCAGTACTTC; cdr3_aa: CASSLALAGNSYEQYF; v_call: TRBV7-8; d_call: TRBD2; j_call: TRBJ2-7; clone_size: NA
cdr3_nt: TGTGCCAGCAGCTCCGGACTAGCGGGAGGCTGGAGCTACGAGCAGTACTTC; cdr3_aa: CASSSGLAGGWSYEQYF; v_call: TRBV7-8; d_call: TRBD2; j_call: TRBJ2-7; clone_size: NA
cdr3_nt: TGTGCCAGCAGCCAAGAGAGCCGAACGGACACTGAAGCTTTCTTT; cdr3_aa: CASSQESRTDTEAFF; v_call: TRBV7-9; d_call: NA; j_call: TRBJ1-1; clone_size: few
cdr3_nt: TGTGCCAGCAGCAGAGGACCGGTGGAAAAACTGTTTTTT; cdr3_aa: CASSRGPVEKLFF; v_call: TRBV7-8; d_call: NA; j_call: TRBJ1-4; clone_size: few
cdr3_nt: TGTGCCAGCAGTTCCTTATACGAGCGGTACTTC; cdr3_aa: CASSSLYERYF; v_call: TRBV12-3/TRBV12-4; d_call: NA; j_call: TRBJ2-7; clone_size: once
cdr3_nt: TGTGCCAGCAGCTTAGTACCAGGAAGGTACGAGCAGTACTTC; cdr3_aa: CASSLVPGRYEQYF; v_call: TRBV7-9; d_call: NA; j_call: TRBJ2-7; clone_size: few
cdr3_nt: TGTGCCAGCAGTGATACGAGAGGGAGTTACGAGCAGTACTTC; cdr3_aa: CASSDTRGSYEQYF; v_call: TRBV25-1; d_call: NA; j_call: TRBJ2-7; clone_size: many
cdr3_nt: TGCAGCGTTGCCCAGGGGACTGCTGGGGCCAACGTCCTGACTTTC; cdr3_aa: CSVAQGTAGANVLTF; v_call: TRBV29-1; d_call: NA; j_call: TRBJ2-6; clone_size: NA
cdr3_nt: TGTGCCATCAGTGCCGGGTCATTGCCCCAGCATTTT; cdr3_aa: CAISAGSLPQHF; v_call: TRBV10-3; d_call: NA; j_call: TRBJ1-5; clone_size: NA
cdr3_nt: TGTGCCAGCAGCTGGACAGGGGGCGTTCAGGAGACCCAGTACTTC; cdr3_aa: CASSWTGGVQETQYF; v_call: TRBV7-3; d_call: TRBD1; j_call: TRBJ2-5; clone_size: NA
cdr3_nt: TGTGCCACCAGCACCCGTCTTAGCGGGAGTGTAGATACGCAGTATTTT; cdr3_aa: CATSTRLSGSVDTQYF; v_call: TRBV15; d_call: TRBD2; j_call: TRBJ2-3; clone_size: NA
cdr3_nt: TGTGCCACCAGCAGTGGACAGGGTTTTAGAGTTGCCTCACCCCTCCACTTT; cdr3_aa: CATSSGQGFRVASPLHF; v_call: TRBV15; d_call: TRBD1; j_call: TRBJ1-6; clone_size: once